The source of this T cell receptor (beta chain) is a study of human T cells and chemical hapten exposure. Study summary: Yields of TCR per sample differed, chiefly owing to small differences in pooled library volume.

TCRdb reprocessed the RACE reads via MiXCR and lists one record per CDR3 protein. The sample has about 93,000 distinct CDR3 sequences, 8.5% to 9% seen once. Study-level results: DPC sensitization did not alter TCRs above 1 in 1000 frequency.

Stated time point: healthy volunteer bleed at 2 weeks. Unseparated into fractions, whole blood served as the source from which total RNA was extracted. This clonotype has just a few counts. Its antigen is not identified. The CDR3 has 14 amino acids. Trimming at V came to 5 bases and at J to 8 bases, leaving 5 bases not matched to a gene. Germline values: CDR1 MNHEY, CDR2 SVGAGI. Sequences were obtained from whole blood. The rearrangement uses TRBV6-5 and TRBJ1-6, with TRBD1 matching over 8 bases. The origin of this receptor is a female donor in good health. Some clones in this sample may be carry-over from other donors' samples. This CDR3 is CASSRTGLDSPLHF. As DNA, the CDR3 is TGTGCCAGCAGTAGGACAGGGCTGGATTCACCCCTCCACTTT.